This is a list of T cell receptor beta chains from one sample in a study of radiotherapy plus CTLA-4 blockade in lung cancer. Clones were read by immunoSEQ multiplex PCR, and TCRdb kept only the in-frame ones, dropping some. Among 75,000 to 100,000 clones listed, 60% to 75% were seen once. The material sequenced was peripheral blood, taken from a patient treated with radiotherapy plus ipilimumab. These receptors all stem from a human donor with non-small cell lung cancer who had a partial response to radiotherapy plus ipilimumab. Some clones in this sample may be carry-over from other donors' samples. The CDR3 runs from the conserved cysteine through the conserved F or W. A D gene is named only where the DNA matches it firmly. Expanded clones are given a class, and other clones once, few, many or no size at all.

TRBJ2-7,NA,TRBV5-6,TRBD2,TGTGCCAGCAGCTTGGGACTAGCGGGGGGGCATTACGAGCAGTACTTC,CASSLGLAGGHYEQYF
TRBJ1-5,NA,TRBV4-2,TRBD1,TGTGCCAGCAGCCAAGGACAGGGCGGCCAGCCCCAGCATTTT,CASSQGQGGQPQHF
TRBJ1-1,NA,TRBV6-1,TRBD1,TGTGCCAGCAGTGAAGGGACAGGACCTAACACTGAAGCTTTCTTT,CASSEGTGPNTEAFF
TRBJ2-3,NA,TRBV5-3,TRBD2,TGTGCCAGAAGTGAGCGGGAGAAAGGGACAGATACGCAGTATTTT,CARSEREKGTDTQYF
TRBJ1-2,once,TRBV7-6,NA,TGTGCCAGCAGCTTAGGGCAGGGTGGCTACACCTTC,CASSLGQGGYTF
TRBJ2-5,NA,TRBV4-2,NA,TGTGCCAGCAGCCAAGCAGGGGGTAGCGGGGTGGAGACCCAGTACTTC,CASSQAGGSGVETQYF
TRBJ1-2,NA,TRBV5-1,TRBD1,TGCGCCAGCAGCTTGGTTTCCGGGACAGGGTTCTCTGGCTACACCTTC,CASSLVSGTGFSGYTF
TRBJ2-7,NA,TRBV5-1,NA,TGCGCCAGCACCCGTGGGTTGGCGGGGAACTACGAGCAGTACTTC,CASTRGLAGNYEQYF
TRBJ1-5,few,TRBV7-9,NA,TGTGCCAGCAGTCGGACGGGGGAACGCAATCAGCCCCAGCATTTT,CASSRTGERNQPQHF
TRBJ2-1,NA,TRBV7-3,NA,TGTGCCAGCAGCTTACACGACAGCTACAATGAGCAGTTCTTC,CASSLHDSYNEQFF
TRBJ2-7,once,TRBV9,TRBD1,TGTGCCAGCAGCGTAGCCGACAGGGAACTATCCGAGCAGTACTTC,CASSVADRELSEQYF
TRBJ2-4,NA,TRBV19,NA,TGTGCCAGTAGTACCCACAGGGTAGCCCAGAACATTCAGTACTTC,CASSTHRVAQNIQYF
TRBJ2-5,NA,TRBV7-8,NA,TGTGCCAGCAGCTTAGGCGAGGGGGTGTCAGGAACCAAGAGGGAGCAGTACTTC,CASSLGEGVSGTKREQYF
TRBJ2-2,NA,TRBV5-1,NA,TGCGCCAGCAGCTTGGAGTCCAGGATGAAGAACACCGGGGAGCTGTTTTTT,CASSLESRMKNTGELFF
TRBJ2-7,NA,TRBV28,TRBD1,TGTGCCAGCAGTGGAAACGACAGGGTCTACGAGCAGTACTTC,CASSGNDRVYEQYF
TRBJ2-5,NA,TRBV14,TRBD2,TGTGCCAGCAGCCTCCGGGGGGGCATGGAGACCCAGTACTTC,CASSLRGGMETQYF
TRBJ2-5,NA,TRBV7-3,TRBD2,TGTGCCAGCAGCTTATCCGGGAGGATAGAGACCCAGTACTTC,CASSLSGRIETQYF
TRBJ2-3,NA,TRBV5-1,TRBD2,TGCGCCAGCAGCTTGGCGCTAGCGGGATTGACTAGCACAGATACGCAGTATTTT,CASSLALAGLTSTDTQYF
TRBJ2-7,NA,TRBV6-5,TRBD2,TGTGCCAGCAGTTCCCGGACTAGCGGGAGTTCATACGAGCAGTACTTC,CASSSRTSGSSYEQYF
TRBJ2-7,NA,TRBV11-2,NA,TGTGCCAGCAGCTCGGGGTACGAGCAGTACTTC,CASSSGYEQYF
TRBJ1-2,NA,TRBV5-4,TRBD1,TGTGCCAGCAGCGCGGCCCGACAGGGGAGCTATGGCTACACCTTC,CASSAARQGSYGYTF
TRBJ2-3,once,TRBV7-7,NA,TGTGCCAGCAGCCCCATTGGAGGGGCGGATACGCAGTATTTT,CASSPIGGADTQYF
TRBJ2-7,NA,TRBV5-1,NA,TGCGCCAGCAGCTCGCTCCGGGACTACGAGCAGTACTTC,CASSSLRDYEQYF
TRBJ1-2,NA,TRBV29-1,TRBD1,TGCAGCGTACAGGGGGCGGGGGGCTACACCTTC,CSVQGAGGYTF
TRBJ2-3,NA,TRBV4-3,TRBD1,TGCGCCAGCAGCCAGGCGGGACAGGGTGCCCCAGATACGCAGTATTTT,CASSQAGQGAPDTQYF
TRBJ1-5,once,TRBV6-1,TRBD1,TGTGCCACTCGACAGGGGGCAAGGGGCAATCAGCCCCAGCATTTT,CATRQGARGNQPQHF
TRBJ1-1,NA,TRBV7-9,NA,TGTGCCACTTCATTACAGGGCTACACTGAAGCTTTCTTT,CATSLQGYTEAFF
TRBJ1-2,NA,TRBV7-9,NA,TGTGCCAGCAGCCCTCGGAGAGCAGATTCTAACTATGGCTACACCTTC,CASSPRRADSNYGYTF
TRBJ2-7,NA,TRBV29-1,NA,TGCAGCGTTGAGGAGGAGACCTACGAGCAGTACTTC,CSVEEETYEQYF
TRBJ1-2,NA,TRBV6-1,NA,TGTGCCAGCAGTGAAGCGCTTCAAGGCCAGGGAAGCTACGGCTACACCTTC,CASSEALQGQGSYGYTF
TRBJ2-5,NA,TRBV2,TRBD2,TGTGCCAGCAGTGAAAGGGGCGGGGGGGCAGGGAGCCAAGAGACCCAGTACTTC,CASSERGGGAGSQETQYF
TRBJ2-5,NA,TRBV5-1,NA,TGCGCCAGCAGCTTGAGGTTGTCAGGGAAGGAGACCCAGTACTTC,CASSLRLSGKETQYF
TRBJ2-7,NA,TRBV5-6,NA,TGTGCCAGCAGCTTGGGACTAGGGGTGTCCTACGAGCAGTACTTC,CASSLGLGVSYEQYF
TRBJ2-7,NA,TRBV11-3,TRBD1,TGTGCCAGCAGCTTAGGAGGGGGCCCCGACTACGAGCAGTACTTC,CASSLGGGPDYEQYF
TRBJ2-2,NA,TRBV10-3,TRBD2,TGTGCCATAGCGGGAGACACCGGGGAGCTGTTTTTT,CAIAGDTGELFF
TRBJ2-7,NA,TRBV11-2,NA,TGTGCCAGCAGCCGGGCTCAGGGTTACGAGCAGTACTTC,CASSRAQGYEQYF
TRBJ2-3,NA,TRBV5-1,TRBD2,TGCGCCAGCACCGGGGGGACTGGAGGGAGCACAGATACGCAGTATTTT,CASTGGTGGSTDTQYF
TRBJ2-5,NA,TRBV6-4,TRBD2,TGTGCCAGCAGTGACGCTAGCGGGGGAATCCAGTACTTC,CASSDASGGIQYF
TRBJ2-3,NA,TRBV7-9,NA,TGTGCCAGCAGCTCCGACACGGCTAGCACAGATACGCAGTATTTT,CASSSDTASTDTQYF
TRBJ1-1,NA,TRBV6-4,NA,TGTGCCAGCAGTTACTCGACAGCTATGAACACTGAAGCTTTCTTT,CASSYSTAMNTEAFF
TRBJ2-3,NA,TRBV7-2,NA,TGTGCCAGCAGCTTAGGAGGGCTCAATACGCAGTATTTT,CASSLGGLNTQYF
TRBJ2-3,NA,TRBV7-9,NA,TGTGCCAGCAGCTTAGGTCGAACTCGACTCATTTACACAGATACGCAGTATTTT,CASSLGRTRLIYTDTQYF
TRBJ1-1,NA,TRBV27,NA,TGTGCCAGCAGTTCCGGGGGTGCCGGCTCGATCACTGAAGCTTTCTTT,CASSSGGAGSITEAFF
TRBJ2-7,NA,TRBV29-1,TRBD2,TGCAGCGTTTCGGGACTAGCGGGAGTAGGGGAATTCCTCGAGCAGTACTTC,CSVSGLAGVGEFLEQYF
TRBJ2-5,NA,TRBV19,NA,TGTGCCAGTAGTATAACTGGGGCCGGTAAGATTGAGGAGACCCAGTACTTC,CASSITGAGKIEETQYF
TRBJ2-7,NA,TRBV6-5,NA,TGTGCCAGCAGCGGGACATTGAGCTCCTACGAGCAGTACTTC,CASSGTLSSYEQYF
TRBJ2-5,NA,TRBV4-3,NA,TGCGCCAGCAGCCAGTCGGGGGTGGAGCCAGAGACCCAGTACTTC,CASSQSGVEPETQYF
TRBJ2-1,NA,TRBV7-9,TRBD2,TGTGCCAGCAGCTCGGGGACTAGCGGGGAGCAGTTCTTC,CASSSGTSGEQFF
TRBJ2-2,NA,TRBV19,NA,TGTGCCAGTAGTGACAACCCATTGAACACCGGGGAGCTGTTTTTT,CASSDNPLNTGELFF
TRBJ2-2,NA,TRBV28,TRBD2,TGTGCCAGCAGTTCCCCTATGGGGGGGACCGGGGAGCTGTTTTTT,CASSSPMGGTGELFF
TRBJ2-3,NA,TRBV19,NA,TGTGCCAGTAAGAGGGACTTAAACACAGATACGCAGTATTTT,CASKRDLNTDTQYF
TRBJ2-2,NA,TRBV6-4,TRBD1,TGTGCCAGCAGCAGGGACAGAGCGAACACCGGGGAGCTGTTTTTT,CASSRDRANTGELFF
TRBJ2-7,few,TRBV29-1,TRBD2,TGCAGCGTTGAAGGGCTAGCGGGAGAGGGGATGAGGGGCGAGCAGTACTTC,CSVEGLAGEGMRGEQYF
TRBJ2-3,NA,TRBV6-6,TRBD2,TGTGCCAGCAGTCAAGCGGGAAATGGGGGAGATACGCAGTATTTT,CASSQAGNGGDTQYF
TRBJ1-5,NA,TRBV7-2,NA,TGTGCCAGCAGCTCCAACCCCCCCTCAACCACCAGTCAGCCCCAGCATTTT,CASSSNPPSTTSQPQHF
TRBJ2-7,NA,TRBV6-5,NA,TGTGCCAGCAGTTATCCTACGGGCGGGGTCTACGAGCAGTACTTC,CASSYPTGGVYEQYF
TRBJ2-3,NA,TRBV19,NA,TGTGCCAGTGGAGGGACTAGCACAGATACGCAGTATTTT,CASGGTSTDTQYF
TRBJ2-7,NA,TRBV5-1,NA,TGCGCCAGCAGCTTGGCCCAGGGTTCCCACGAGCAGTACTTC,CASSLAQGSHEQYF
TRBJ1-4,few,TRBV7-2,TRBD1,TGTGCCAGCAGCCAGACAGGGGGCGCGGCTAATGAAAAACTGTTTTTT,CASSQTGGAANEKLFF